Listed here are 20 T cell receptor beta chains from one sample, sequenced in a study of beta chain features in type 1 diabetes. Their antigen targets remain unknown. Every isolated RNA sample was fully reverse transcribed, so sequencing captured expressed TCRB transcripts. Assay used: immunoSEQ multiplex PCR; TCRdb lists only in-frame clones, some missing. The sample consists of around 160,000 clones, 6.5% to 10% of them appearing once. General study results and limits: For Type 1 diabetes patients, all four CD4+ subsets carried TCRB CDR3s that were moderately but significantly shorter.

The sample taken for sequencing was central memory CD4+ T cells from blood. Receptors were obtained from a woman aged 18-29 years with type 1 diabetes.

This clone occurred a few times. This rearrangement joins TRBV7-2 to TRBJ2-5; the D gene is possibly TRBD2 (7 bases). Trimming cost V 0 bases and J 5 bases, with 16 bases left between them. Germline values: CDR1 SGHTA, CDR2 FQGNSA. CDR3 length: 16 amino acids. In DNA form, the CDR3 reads TGTGCCAGCAGCTTAGCGGGGGGGGGCTTAGGTGAGACCCAGTACTTC. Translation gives CASSLAGGGLGETQYF.

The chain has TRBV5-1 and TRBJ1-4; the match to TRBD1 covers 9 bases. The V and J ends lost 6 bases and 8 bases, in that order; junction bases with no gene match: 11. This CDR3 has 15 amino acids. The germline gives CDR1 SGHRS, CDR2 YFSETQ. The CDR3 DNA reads TGCGCCAGCACCAATGAAGGACAGGGGAGGGAAAAACTGTTTTTT. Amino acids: CASTNEGQGREKLFF.

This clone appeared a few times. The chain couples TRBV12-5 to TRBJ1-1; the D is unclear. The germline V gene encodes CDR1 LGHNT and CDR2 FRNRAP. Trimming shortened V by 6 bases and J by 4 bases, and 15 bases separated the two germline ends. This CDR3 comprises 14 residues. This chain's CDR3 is CASGPTLTTTEAFF. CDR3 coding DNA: TGTGCTAGTGGCCCAACCCTAACCACCACTGAAGCTTTCTTT.

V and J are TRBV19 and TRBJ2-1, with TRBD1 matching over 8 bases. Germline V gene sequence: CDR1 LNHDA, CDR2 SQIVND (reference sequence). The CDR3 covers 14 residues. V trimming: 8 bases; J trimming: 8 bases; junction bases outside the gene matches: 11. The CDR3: CASQGASASYEQFF. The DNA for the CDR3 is TGTGCCAGTCAGGGGGCTAGCGCGTCTTATGAGCAGTTCTTC.

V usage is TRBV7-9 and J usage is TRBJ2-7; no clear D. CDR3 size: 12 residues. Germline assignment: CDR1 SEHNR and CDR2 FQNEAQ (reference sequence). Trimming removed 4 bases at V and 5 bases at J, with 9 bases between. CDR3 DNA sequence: TGTGCCAGCAGCTCCAGCGTCGACGAGCAGTACTTC. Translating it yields CASSSSVDEQYF.

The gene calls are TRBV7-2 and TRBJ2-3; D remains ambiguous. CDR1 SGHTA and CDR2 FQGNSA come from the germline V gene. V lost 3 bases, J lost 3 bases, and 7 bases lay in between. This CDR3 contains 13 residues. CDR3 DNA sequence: TGTGCCAGCAGCTTCCCCGGGACAGATACGCAGTATTTT. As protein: CASSFPGTDTQYF.

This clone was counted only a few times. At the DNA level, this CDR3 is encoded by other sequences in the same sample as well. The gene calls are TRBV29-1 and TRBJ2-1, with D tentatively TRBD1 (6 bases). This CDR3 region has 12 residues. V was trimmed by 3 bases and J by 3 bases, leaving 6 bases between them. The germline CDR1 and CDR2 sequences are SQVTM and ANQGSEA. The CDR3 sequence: CSVDRGYNEQFF. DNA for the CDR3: TGCAGCGTTGACAGGGGCTACAATGAGCAGTTCTTC.

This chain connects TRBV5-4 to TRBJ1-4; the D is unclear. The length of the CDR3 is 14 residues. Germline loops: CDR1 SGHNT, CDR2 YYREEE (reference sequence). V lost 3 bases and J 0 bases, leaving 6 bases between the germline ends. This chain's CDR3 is CASSSSATNEKLFF. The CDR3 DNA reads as TGTGCCAGCAGCTCCAGTGCAACTAATGAAAAACTGTTTTTT.

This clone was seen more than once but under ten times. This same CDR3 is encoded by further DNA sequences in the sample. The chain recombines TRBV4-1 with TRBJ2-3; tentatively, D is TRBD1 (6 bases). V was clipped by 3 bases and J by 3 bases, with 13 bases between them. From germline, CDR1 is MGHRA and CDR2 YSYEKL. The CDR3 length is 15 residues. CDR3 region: CASSQGTWRTDTQYF. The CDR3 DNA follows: TGCGCCAGCAGCCAGGGGACATGGCGAACAGATACGCAGTATTTT.

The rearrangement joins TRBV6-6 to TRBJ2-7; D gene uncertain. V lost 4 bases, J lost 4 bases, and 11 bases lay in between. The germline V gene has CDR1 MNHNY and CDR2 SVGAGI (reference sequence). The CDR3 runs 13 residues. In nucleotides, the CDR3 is TGTGCCAGCAGTTCCGTTTATGAGTACGAGCAGTACTTC. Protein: CASSSVYEYEQYF.

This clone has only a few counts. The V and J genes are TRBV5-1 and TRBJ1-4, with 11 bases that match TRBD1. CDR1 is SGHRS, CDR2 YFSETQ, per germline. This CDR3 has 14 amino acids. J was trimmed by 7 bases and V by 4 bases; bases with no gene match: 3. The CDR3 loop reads CASSTGTGGEKLFF. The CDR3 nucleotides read TGCGCCAGCAGCACCGGGACAGGGGGTGAAAAACTGTTTTTT.

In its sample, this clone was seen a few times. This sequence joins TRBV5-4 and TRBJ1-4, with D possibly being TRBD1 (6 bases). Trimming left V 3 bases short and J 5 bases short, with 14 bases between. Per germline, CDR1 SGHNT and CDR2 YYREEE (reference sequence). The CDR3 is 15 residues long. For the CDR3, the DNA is TGTGCCAGCAGCTGGGGTCGCCAGGGGAATGAAAAACTGTTTTTT. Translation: CASSWGRQGNEKLFF.

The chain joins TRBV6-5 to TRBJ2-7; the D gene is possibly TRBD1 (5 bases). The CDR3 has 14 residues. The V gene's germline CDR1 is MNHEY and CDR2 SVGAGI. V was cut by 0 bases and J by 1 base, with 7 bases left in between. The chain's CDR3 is CASSYSQGSYEQYF. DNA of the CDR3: TGTGCCAGCAGTTACTCGCAGGGATCCTACGAGCAGTACTTC.

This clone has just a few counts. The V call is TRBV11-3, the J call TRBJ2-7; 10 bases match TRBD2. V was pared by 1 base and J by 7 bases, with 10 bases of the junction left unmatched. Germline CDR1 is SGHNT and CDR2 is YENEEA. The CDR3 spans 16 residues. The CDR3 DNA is TGTGCCAGCAGCTTAGGAAGTCTAGCGGGAGTCGGTGAGCAGTACTTC. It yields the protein CASSLGSLAGVGEQYF.

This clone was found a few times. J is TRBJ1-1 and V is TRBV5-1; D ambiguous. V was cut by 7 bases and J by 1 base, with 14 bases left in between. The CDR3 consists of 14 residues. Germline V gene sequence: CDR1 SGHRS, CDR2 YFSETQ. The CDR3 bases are TGCGCCAGCGAAACGGGATCAAGGAACACTGAAGCTTTCTTT. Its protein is CASETGSRNTEAFF. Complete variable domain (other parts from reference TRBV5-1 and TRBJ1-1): KAGVTQTPRYLIKTRGQQVTLSCSPISGHRSVSWYQQTPGQGLQFLFEYFSETQRNKGNFPGRFSGRQFSNSRSEMNVSTLELGDSALYLCASETGSRNTEAFFGQGTRLTVV.

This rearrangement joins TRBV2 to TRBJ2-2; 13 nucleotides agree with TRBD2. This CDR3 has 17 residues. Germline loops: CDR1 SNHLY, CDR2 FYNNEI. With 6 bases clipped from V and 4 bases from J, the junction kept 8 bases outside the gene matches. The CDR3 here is CASRRTSGSLGTGELFF. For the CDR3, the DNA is TGTGCCAGCAGACGGACTAGCGGGAGTCTGGGCACCGGGGAGCTGTTTTTT.

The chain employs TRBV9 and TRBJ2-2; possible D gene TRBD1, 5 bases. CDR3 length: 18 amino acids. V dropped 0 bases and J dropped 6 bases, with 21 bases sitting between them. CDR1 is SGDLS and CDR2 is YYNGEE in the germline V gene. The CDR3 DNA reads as TGTGCCAGCAGCGTAGAGGGATCGCGCCAGGGATCCCCCGGGGAGCTGTTTTTT. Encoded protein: CASSVEGSRQGSPGELFF.

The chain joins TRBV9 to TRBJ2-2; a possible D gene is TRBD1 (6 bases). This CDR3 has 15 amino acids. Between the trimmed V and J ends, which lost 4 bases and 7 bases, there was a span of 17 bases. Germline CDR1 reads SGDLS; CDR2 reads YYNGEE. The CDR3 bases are TGTGCCAGCAGCTTTACAGGGTCGCATGGCGGGGAGCTGTTTTTT. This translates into CASSFTGSHGGELFF.

The CDR3: CASSLYRYEQYF. Here the CDR3 DNA reads TGTGCCAGCAGTTTATATCGTTACGAGCAGTACTTC. The chain combines TRBV28 with TRBJ2-7; D remains unclear. CDR3 length: 12 amino acids. Germline CDR1 reads MDHEN; CDR2 reads SYDVKM. V dropped 1 base and J dropped 4 bases, with 5 bases sitting between them.

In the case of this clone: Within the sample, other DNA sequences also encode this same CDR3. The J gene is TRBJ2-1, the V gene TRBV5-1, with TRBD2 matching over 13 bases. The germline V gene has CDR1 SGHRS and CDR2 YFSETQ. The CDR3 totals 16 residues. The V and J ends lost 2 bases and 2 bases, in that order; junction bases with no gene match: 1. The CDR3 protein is CASSLLAGGTYNEQFF. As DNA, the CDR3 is TGCGCCAGCAGCTTACTAGCGGGAGGGACCTACAATGAGCAGTTCTTC.